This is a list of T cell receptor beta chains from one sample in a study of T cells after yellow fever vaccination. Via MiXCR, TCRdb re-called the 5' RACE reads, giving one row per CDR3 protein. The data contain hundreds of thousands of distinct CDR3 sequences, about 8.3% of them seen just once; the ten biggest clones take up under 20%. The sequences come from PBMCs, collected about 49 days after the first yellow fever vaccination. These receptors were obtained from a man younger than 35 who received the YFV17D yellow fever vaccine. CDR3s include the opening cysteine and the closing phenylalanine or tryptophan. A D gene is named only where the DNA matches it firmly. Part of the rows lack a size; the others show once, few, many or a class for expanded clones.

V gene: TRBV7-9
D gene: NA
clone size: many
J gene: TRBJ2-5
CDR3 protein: CASSGLQETQYF
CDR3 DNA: TGTGCCAGTTCTGGACTCCAAGAGACCCAGTACTTC

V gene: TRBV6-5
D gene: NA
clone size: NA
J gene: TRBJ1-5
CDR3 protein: CASTCPKTGQFIQPQHF
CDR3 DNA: TGTGCCAGCACCTGTCCGAAGACTGGACAGTTTATTCAGCCCCAGCATTTT

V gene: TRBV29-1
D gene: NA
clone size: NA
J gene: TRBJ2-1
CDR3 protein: CSATGTWVEQFF
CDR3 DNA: TGCAGCGCAACAGGGACTTGGGTGGAGCAGTTCTTC

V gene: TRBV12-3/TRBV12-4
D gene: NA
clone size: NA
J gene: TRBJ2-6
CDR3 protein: CASSKTGSGANVLTF
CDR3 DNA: TGTGCCAGCAGTAAAACAGGGAGTGGGGCCAACGTCCTGACTTTC

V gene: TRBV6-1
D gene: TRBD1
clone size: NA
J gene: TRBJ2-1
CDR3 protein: CASSHSGQGDNEQFF
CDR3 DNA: TGTGCCAGCAGTCATTCTGGACAGGGCGACAATGAGCAGTTCTTC

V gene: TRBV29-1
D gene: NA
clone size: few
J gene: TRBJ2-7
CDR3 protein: CSARPGGGSYEQYF
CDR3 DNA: TGCAGCGCCAGGCCCGGGGGAGGCTCCTACGAGCAGTACTTC

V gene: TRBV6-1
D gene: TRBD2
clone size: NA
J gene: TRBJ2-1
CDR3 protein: CASTPQGLATPYNEQFF
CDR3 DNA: TGTGCCAGCACCCCCCAAGGACTAGCGACTCCTTACAATGAGCAGTTCTTC

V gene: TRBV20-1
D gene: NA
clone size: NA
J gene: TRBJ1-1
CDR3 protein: CSARDLRGPRTEAFF
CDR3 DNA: TGCAGTGCTAGAGATCTACGGGGGCCGAGAACTGAAGCTTTCTTT

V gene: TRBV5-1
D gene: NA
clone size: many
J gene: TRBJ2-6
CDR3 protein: CASSLPTSSGANVLTF
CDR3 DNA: TGCGCCAGCAGCCTACCTACAAGCTCTGGGGCCAACGTCCTGACTTTC

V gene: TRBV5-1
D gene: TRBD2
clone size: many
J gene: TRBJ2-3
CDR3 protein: CASSSAGGPDTQYF
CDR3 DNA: TGCGCCAGCAGCTCGGCGGGGGGCCCAGATACGCAGTATTTT

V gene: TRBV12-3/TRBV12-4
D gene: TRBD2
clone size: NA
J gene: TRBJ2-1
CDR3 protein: CASSFSGGGYNEQFF
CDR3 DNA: TGTGCCAGCAGTTTTAGCGGGGGGGGCTACAATGAGCAGTTCTTC

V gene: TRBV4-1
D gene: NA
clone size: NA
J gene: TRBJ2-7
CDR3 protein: CASSQEEGWEQYF
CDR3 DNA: TGCGCCAGCAGCCAAGAGGAAGGGTGGGAGCAGTACTTC

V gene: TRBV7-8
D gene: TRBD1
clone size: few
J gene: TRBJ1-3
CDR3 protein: CASSLRGTSGNTIYF
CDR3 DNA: TGTGCCAGCAGCCTCAGGGGGACCTCTGGAAACACCATATATTTT

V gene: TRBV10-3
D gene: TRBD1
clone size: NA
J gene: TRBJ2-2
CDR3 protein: CAISEPDRGDTGELFF
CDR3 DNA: TGTGCCATCAGTGAGCCGGACAGGGGAGACACCGGGGAGCTGTTTTTT

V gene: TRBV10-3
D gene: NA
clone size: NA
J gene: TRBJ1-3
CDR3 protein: CAIGGGDLSGNTIYF
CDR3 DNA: TGTGCCATCGGAGGCGGGGACCTATCGGGAAACACCATATATTTT

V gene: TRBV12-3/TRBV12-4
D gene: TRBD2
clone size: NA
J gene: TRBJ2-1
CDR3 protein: CASSISGGIYNEQFF
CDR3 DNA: TGTGCCAGCAGCATAAGCGGGGGCATCTACAATGAGCAGTTCTTC

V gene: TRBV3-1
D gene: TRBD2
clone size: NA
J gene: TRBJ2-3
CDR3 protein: CASSQNLAVVSDTQYF
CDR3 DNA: TGTGCCAGCAGCCAAAATCTAGCGGTCGTGAGCGATACGCAGTATTTT

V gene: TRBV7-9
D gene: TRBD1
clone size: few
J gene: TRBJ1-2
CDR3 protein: CASSTGQDGGYGYTF
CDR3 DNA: TGTGCCAGCAGCACCGGACAGGATGGGGGCTATGGCTACACCTTC